Reported below is one T cell receptor beta chain. V trimming: 2 bases; J trimming: 3 bases; junction bases outside the gene matches: 12. Per the germline V gene, CDR1 is SGHKS and CDR2 is YYEKEE (reference sequence). This CDR3 contains 18 residues. This record belongs to a study of blood T cell repertoires in COVID-19. The repertoire was sequenced with immunoSEQ multiplex PCR; TCRdb's copy has only in-frame clones and lacks some. The data contain around 400,000 clones, 70% to 90% of them singletons. The V gene is TRBV5-5, the J gene TRBJ2-3, with TRBD2 identical over 10 bases. Source material: peripheral blood. The clonotype comes from a woman aged 55-70 years with COVID-19, enrolled during active disease. CDR3: CASSFRPPVLAGTDTQYF. The CDR3 coding sequence is TGTGCCAGCAGCTTTCGTCCCCCTGTACTAGCGGGAACAGATACGCAGTATTTT. The entire variable domain, with the rest obtained from reference TRBV5-5 and TRBJ2-3, is as follows: DAGVTQSPTHLIKTRGQQVTLRCSPISGHKSVSWYQQVLGQGPQFIFQYYEKEERGRGNFPDRFSARQFPNYSSELNVNALLLGDSALYLCASSFRPPVLAGTDTQYFGPGTRLTVL.